The clone carrying this T cell receptor beta chain was counted ten times or more. The antigen remains undetermined. The sample belongs to a study of spatial heterogeneity in lung cancer. Time point indicated: sample taken at primary tumor resection. Patients with untreated early-stage non-small cell lung cancer, numbering 72, were the donors. TCRs were sequenced from unsorted whole RNA of tumor, nontumor lung or PBMC. CDR1 and CDR2 from the germline V gene are KGHSH and LQKENI. The CDR3 sequence is 15 residues long. Trimming pared 4 bases from V and 0 bases from J, leaving 10 bases between. The study tagged each TCR cDNA molecule with a unique molecular identifier. TCRdb re-called the 5' RACE reads through MiXCR, storing one row per CDR3 protein. In the table there are 20,000 to 25,000 distinct CDR3 sequences, around 4.6% of which are singletons. Whole-study findings and limits: Ubiquitous expanded tumor TCRs appeared in blood more at resection than follow-up.

The sequenced sample was PBMCs, obtained at surgery. The chain recombines TRBV18 with TRBJ1-5; perhaps TRBD1 as D (6 bases). This TCR derives from a male donor with early-stage non-small cell lung cancer. Written as DNA, the CDR3 is TGTGCCAGCTCACGGGCAGGGGATAGCAATCAGCCCCAGCATTTT. Its translation is CASSRAGDSNQPQHF.